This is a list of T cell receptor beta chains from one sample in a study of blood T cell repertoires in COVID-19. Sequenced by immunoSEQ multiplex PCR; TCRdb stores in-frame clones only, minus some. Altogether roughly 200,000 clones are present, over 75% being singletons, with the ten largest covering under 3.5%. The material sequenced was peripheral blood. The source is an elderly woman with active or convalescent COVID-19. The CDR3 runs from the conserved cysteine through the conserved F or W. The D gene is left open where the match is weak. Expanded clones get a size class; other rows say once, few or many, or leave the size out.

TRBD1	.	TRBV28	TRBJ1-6	TGTGCCAGCAGTTTAGGCAGGGGGAATTCACCCCTCCACTTT	CASSLGRGNSPLHF
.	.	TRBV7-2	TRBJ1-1	TGTGCCAGCAGCTATACTGGCGGAGCGACTGAAGCTTTCTTT	CASSYTGGATEAFF
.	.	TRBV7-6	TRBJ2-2	TGTGCCAGCAGCCAACTTGAAGTTTCAATCCCCGGGGAGCTGTTTTTT	CASSQLEVSIPGELFF
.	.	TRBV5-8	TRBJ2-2	TGTGCCAGCAGCCCACGGGTGCCCACCGGGGAGCTGTTTTTT	CASSPRVPTGELFF
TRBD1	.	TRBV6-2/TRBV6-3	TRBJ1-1	TGTGCCAGCAGTTACTCGAGAGCAGGGGGCATAGGGATGAACACTGAAGCTTTCTTT	CASSYSRAGGIGMNTEAFF
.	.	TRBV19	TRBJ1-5	TGTGCCAGTAGTATTCAGTATAGCAATCAGCCCCAGCATTTT	CASSIQYSNQPQHF
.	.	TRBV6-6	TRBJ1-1	TGTGCCAGCAGTTATAATGGGCAGAACACTGAAGCTTTCTTT	CASSYNGQNTEAFF
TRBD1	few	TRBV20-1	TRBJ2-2	TGCAGTGCTAGTAAACGGGACAGGGGGTTCACCGGGGAGCTGTTTTTT	CSASKRDRGFTGELFF
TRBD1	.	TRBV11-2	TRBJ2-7	TGTGCCAGCAGCGCCAGACAGGGCTACGAGCAGTACTTC	CASSARQGYEQYF
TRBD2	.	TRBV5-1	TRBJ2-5	TGCGCCAGCAGCATAAAAGCGGGGGGTTTGGAGACCCAGTACTTC	CASSIKAGGLETQYF
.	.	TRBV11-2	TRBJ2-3	TGTGCCAGCAGCTTCATCTGGCCTTCCCCCACAGATACGCAGTATTTT	CASSFIWPSPTDTQYF
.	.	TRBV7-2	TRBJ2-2	TGTGCCAGCAGCCAGGTGGGGGGATCTAGGGCCGGGGAGCTGTTTTTT	CASSQVGGSRAGELFF
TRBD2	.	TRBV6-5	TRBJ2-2	TGTGCCCTACTAGCGGGGGGGCATGTCGGGGAGCTGTTTTTT	CALLAGGHVGELFF
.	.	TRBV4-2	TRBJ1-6	TGTGCCAGCAGCCAAGATGCAGGCTCCTATAATTCACCCCTCCACTTT	CASSQDAGSYNSPLHF
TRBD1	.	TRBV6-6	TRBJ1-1	TGTGCCAGCATTAACGCGGACAGGGGTCGGCCTGAAGCTTTCTTT	CASINADRGRPEAFF
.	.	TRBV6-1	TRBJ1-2	TGTGCCAGCAGTGAAACAGGATTTGGCTACACCTTC	CASSETGFGYTF
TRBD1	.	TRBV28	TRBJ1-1	TGTGCCACCTTTGACAGGGGCACTGAAGCTTTCTTT	CATFDRGTEAFF
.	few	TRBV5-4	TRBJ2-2	TGTGCCAGCAGCTTAGGCTCGGGGAACACCGGGGAGCTGTTTTTT	CASSLGSGNTGELFF
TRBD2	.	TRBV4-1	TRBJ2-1	TGCGCCAGCAGCCAAGGGCGCGGCGGGGGATACAATGAGCAGTTCTTC	CASSQGRGGGYNEQFF
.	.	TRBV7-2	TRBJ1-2	TGTGCCAGCAGCCGCAGGGGTGACTATGGCTACACCTTC	CASSRRGDYGYTF
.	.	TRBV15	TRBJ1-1	TGTGCCACCAGCATACAGCGGGGGACTGAAGCTTTCTTT	CATSIQRGTEAFF
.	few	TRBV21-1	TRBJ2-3	TGTGCCAGCAGCCCGACAGTTAGCACAGATACGCAGTATTTT	CASSPTVSTDTQYF
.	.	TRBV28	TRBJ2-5	TGTGCCAGCACCGGATCAGGGGCGAGAGAGACCCAGTACTTC	CASTGSGARETQYF
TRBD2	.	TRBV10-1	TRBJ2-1	TGCGCCAGCAGTGATAGGACTAGCGGTACCTACAATGAGCAGTTCTTC	CASSDRTSGTYNEQFF
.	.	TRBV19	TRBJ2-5	TGTGCCAGTAGTAAGAGAAGCTACCAAGAGACCCAGTACTTC	CASSKRSYQETQYF
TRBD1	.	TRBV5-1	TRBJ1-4	TGCGCCAGCAGCCCGGGACAGTTCAATGAAAAACTGTTTTTT	CASSPGQFNEKLFF
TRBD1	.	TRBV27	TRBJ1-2	TGTGCCAGCAGTAAACTGGGACAGAATAACTATGGCTACACCTTC	CASSKLGQNNYGYTF
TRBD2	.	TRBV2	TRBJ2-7	TGTGCCAGCAGTGGGGGGGGGACCTACGAGCAGTACTTC	CASSGGGTYEQYF
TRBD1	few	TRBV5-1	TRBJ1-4	TGCGCCAGCAGCTTGGGGACAGGGAGATGGGAAAAACTGTTTTTT	CASSLGTGRWEKLFF
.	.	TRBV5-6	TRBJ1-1	TGTGCCAGCAGCCTTGTGGAGCGGACTGAAGCTTTCTTT	CASSLVERTEAFF
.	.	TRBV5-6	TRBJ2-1	TGTGCCAGCAGCTTGCCGGGACTGGACAACAATGAGCAGTTCTTC	CASSLPGLDNNEQFF
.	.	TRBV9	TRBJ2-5	TGTGCCAGCAGCGTAGCCCGGAGGGGTGAGACCCAGTACTTC	CASSVARRGETQYF
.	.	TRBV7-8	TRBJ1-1	TGTGCCAGCAGCTCCCCCTTCGCGGGGGGGATGAACACTGAAGCTTTCTTT	CASSSPFAGGMNTEAFF
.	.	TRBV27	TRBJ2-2	TGTGCCAGCAGTTTTGTAGGGGCGAACACCGGGGAGCTGTTTTTT	CASSFVGANTGELFF
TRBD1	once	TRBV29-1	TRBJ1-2	TGCAGCGTTGGGCAGGGGGCCTATGGCTACACCTTC	CSVGQGAYGYTF
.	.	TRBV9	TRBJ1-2	TGTGCCAGCAGCGTAGCCCAGGGAAATGGCTACACCTTC	CASSVAQGNGYTF
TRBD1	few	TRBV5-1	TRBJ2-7	TGCGCCAGCAGTACGGGACAGGTGGGGTCCTACGAGCAGTACTTC	CASSTGQVGSYEQYF
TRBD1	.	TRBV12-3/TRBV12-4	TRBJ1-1	TGTGCCAGCAGAGCCGGGACAGGGGACGCTTTCTTT	CASRAGTGDAFF
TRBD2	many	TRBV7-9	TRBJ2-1	TGTGCCAGCAGCTTGGTGACTAGCGGGGTTAATGAGCAGTTCTTC	CASSLVTSGVNEQFF
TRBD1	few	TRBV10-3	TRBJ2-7	TGTGCCATCAGTTCCGGGACAGGGGGTAACGAGCAGTACTTC	CAISSGTGGNEQYF
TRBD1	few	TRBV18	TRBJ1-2	TGTGCCAGCTCACCAACAAGGTCAGGGGGTGAGAATGGCTACACCTTC	CASSPTRSGGENGYTF
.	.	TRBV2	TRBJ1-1	TGTGCCAGCAGTCTAAGCACTGAAGCTTTCTTT	CASSLSTEAFF
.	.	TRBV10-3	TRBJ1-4	TGTGCCATCAGTGAATCCGGGACAAGTAGCGAAAAACTGTTTTTT	CAISESGTSSEKLFF
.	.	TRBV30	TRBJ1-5	TGTGCCTGGAGTATGGAGGGAATCTATAGCAATCAGCCCCAGCATTTT	CAWSMEGIYSNQPQHF
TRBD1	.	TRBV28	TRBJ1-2	TGTGCCAGCAGTGGGGGGACAGCCTATGGCTACACCTTC	CASSGGTAYGYTF
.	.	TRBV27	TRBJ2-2	TGTGCCAGCAGTTTAAGCCCCGCGGGCACCGCCTCCGGGGAGCTGTTTTTT	CASSLSPAGTASGELFF
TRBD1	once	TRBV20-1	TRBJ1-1	TGCAGTGCTAGTGGACAGGAGAGGTTCGTGAACACTGAAGCTTTCTTT	CSASGQERFVNTEAFF
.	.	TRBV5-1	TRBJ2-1	TGCGCCAGCAGCCCTTCCGAGGCGGGCCCCTACAATGAGCAGTTCTTC	CASSPSEAGPYNEQFF
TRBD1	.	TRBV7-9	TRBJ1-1	TGTGCCAGCAGCTTAACAGGGGTAACTGAAGCTTTCTTT	CASSLTGVTEAFF
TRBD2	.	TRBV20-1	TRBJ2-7	TGCAGTGCTAGTATCGGTAGCGGGGGGCCTTCGCCCTACGAGCAGTACTTC	CSASIGSGGPSPYEQYF